The 8 T cell receptor beta chains given below trace back to one sample, sequenced in a study of blood T cell repertoires in COVID-19 (dated by TCRdb to about 2020). Libraries were built with the immunoSEQ multiplex PCR assay. What TCRdb holds here is the immuneACCESS table cut down to in-frame rearrangements. Part of the clones is not present; checked against another copy, under half of the missing clones reflect an unresolved V gene, and the others are unexplained. This sample lists 100,000 to 150,000 clones; 90% to 95% were detected once. The ten largest clones take up just over 2% of the sample. Sequenced sample: peripheral blood. Every receptor here comes from a man over 45 with COVID-19, enrolled during active disease.

This chain uses TRBV24-1 with TRBJ1-2; 7 nucleotides align to TRBD1. The CDR3 covers 15 residues. Germline lookup yields CDR1 KGHDR and CDR2 SFDVKD. The V gene end was trimmed by 3 bases and the J gene end by 4 bases; junction bases not matched to a gene: 7. CDR3 sequence reads: CATSDNRGMSYGYTF. As DNA, the CDR3 is TGTGCCACCAGTGATAACAGGGGAATGAGCTATGGCTACACCTTC.

The chain employs TRBV9 and TRBJ2-1; 10 bases fit TRBD1. CDR3 size: 15 residues. The V gene end was trimmed by 4 bases and the J gene end by 6 bases; junction bases not matched to a gene: 7. Looked up from germline, CDR1 is SGDLS and CDR2 is YYNGEE. DNA of the CDR3: TGTGCCAGCAGCTACGGACAGGGGGGATCCAATGAGCAGTTCTTC. Protein: CASSYGQGGSNEQFF.

The chain is built from TRBV7-9 and TRBJ2-7, with D uncertain. This CDR3 is 13 amino acids long. Germline CDR1 reads SEHNR; CDR2 reads FQNEAQ (reference sequence). The V end lost 3 bases, the J end lost 3 bases, and 9 bases lay between the germline ends. CDR3 region: CASSFDSLYEQYF. CDR3 coding DNA: TGTGCCAGCAGCTTCGACTCCCTCTACGAGCAGTACTTC.

J is TRBJ1-2 and V is TRBV6-2 or TRBV6-3, with D hard to call. CDR3 length: 13 amino acids. Per germline, CDR1 MNHEY and CDR2 SVGEGT. V was cut by 4 bases and J by 8 bases, with 14 bases left in between. The CDR3 nucleotides read TGTGCCAGCAGTTTGAAACAGATCTGGGGCTACACCTTC. This translates into CASSLKQIWGYTF.

This clone appeared a few times. The chain couples TRBV11-2 to TRBJ2-1, with TRBD1 matching over 8 bases. This CDR3 is 16 amino acids long. Germline V gives CDR1 SGHAT, CDR2 FQNNGV. V shed 5 bases, J shed 3 bases, and the junction held 9 bases outside the gene matches. The CDR3 DNA reads TGTGCCAGCAGCACATGGACAGGGTCAAGCTACAATGAGCAGTTCTTC. It translates to CASSTWTGSSYNEQFF.

The CDR3 region has the DNA TGTGCCAGCAGCGCTGACAGGGGAGAAAAACTGTTTTTT. Its protein is CASSADRGEKLFF. The chain links TRBV9 to TRBJ1-4; 8 bases align to TRBD1. The CDR3 length is 13 residues. The germline V gene has CDR1 SGDLS and CDR2 YYNGEE. V trimming: 3 bases; J trimming: 8 bases; junction bases outside the gene matches: 3.

V usage is TRBV6-6 and J usage is TRBJ2-2; perhaps TRBD1 as D (5 bases). The CDR3 covers 15 residues. V was cut by 2 bases and J by 1 base, with 8 bases left in between. Germline values: CDR1 MNHNY, CDR2 SVGAGI (reference sequence). The CDR3 region has the DNA TGTGCCAGCAGTTACATTACAGGGAACACCGGGGAGCTGTTTTTT. Amino acid sequence: CASSYITGNTGELFF.

J is TRBJ2-1 and V is TRBV7-8; TRBD2 matches 13 bases. Germline-derived CDR1 and CDR2 are SGHVS and FQNEAQ. The CDR3 extends over 18 amino acids. Trimming removed 1 base from V and 8 bases from J; junction bases left unmatched: 11. The chain's CDR3 is CASSLDVLAGGPVYEQFF. CDR3 in DNA: TGTGCCAGCAGCTTAGATGTACTAGCGGGAGGGCCAGTATATGAGCAGTTCTTC.